A selection of T cell receptor beta chains follows, all from one sample in a study of OX40 agonist ivuxolimab in advanced cancers. Sequenced by immunoSEQ multiplex PCR; TCRdb stores in-frame clones only, minus some. This table has 70,000 to 95,000 clones, roughly 91% appearing once. The source material was CD4+ or CD8+ T cells sorted from blood, sampled in a trial of the OX40 agonist ivuxolimab. Receptors were obtained from an adult with an advanced solid tumor such as melanoma, head and neck, liver or kidney cancer. CDR3s leave out the opening cysteine and the closing phenylalanine or tryptophan. Fields, in order: J gene, D gene, V gene, CDR3 protein. A D gene is named only where the DNA matches it firmly.

TRBJ2-6 | NA | TRBV5-1 | ASSPALRGPTFSGANVLT
TRBJ2-5 | NA | TRBV20-1 | SAPQGETQY
TRBJ2-1 | TRBD1 | TRBV6-1 | ASSLDRDEQF
TRBJ2-2 | NA | TRBV28 | TSGGLGTGELF
TRBJ1-5 | NA | TRBV2 | ASRYGQPQH
TRBJ1-5 | NA | TRBV2 | ASSLGRGTPNQPQH
TRBJ1-4 | NA | TRBV18 | ASSPPGSTNEKLF
TRBJ1-2 | TRBD1 | TRBV5-6 | ASSHTTGVDGYT
TRBJ1-2 | TRBD1 | TRBV6-5 | ASRVDGTGNGYT
TRBJ1-2 | NA | TRBV5-4 | ASSPDTGRANYGYT
TRBJ2-7 | TRBD2 | TRBV14 | ASSQDLERGSYEQY
TRBJ2-1 | NA | TRBV29-1 | LWGDFYNEQF
TRBJ2-3 | TRBD1 | TRBV18 | ASSPTSTGADTQY
TRBJ2-1 | NA | TRBV27 | ASSFRSSYNEQF
TRBJ1-1 | NA | TRBV28 | ASSSAAAPAF
TRBJ2-7 | NA | TRBV30 | AWRGTYEQY